The 14 T cell receptor beta chains reported below all come from one sample, sequenced in a study of T cells in Graves' hyperthyroidism and ophthalmopathy. RNA transcripts served as the template for amplifying TCR beta CDR3 regions. The study used the HTBI primer set for a first-round RT-PCR of the TCR CDR3. From the multiplex PCR reads, TCRdb called clonotypes with MiXCR, one entry per CDR3 protein. The table includes 500,000 to 600,000 distinct CDR3 sequences, around 50% detected once. The sequencing input was peripheral blood or thyroid tissue (not recorded which). The receptors stem from an adult woman with Graves' disease, either hyperthyroidism or ophthalmopathy (not recorded which).

J is TRBJ2-1 and V is TRBV29-1, with 7 bases fitting TRBD2. Germline V gene sequence: CDR1 SQVTM, CDR2 ANQGSEA. The CDR3 is made up of 13 amino acids. V shed 4 bases, J shed 4 bases, and the junction held 4 bases outside the gene matches. The CDR3 protein is CSVVVSGYNEQFF. The CDR3 DNA follows: TGCAGCGTTGTTGTTAGCGGGTACAATGAGCAGTTCTTC.

This sequence joins TRBV7-9 and TRBJ2-5; D may be TRBD2 (5 bases). Germline V gives CDR1 SEHNR, CDR2 FQNEAQ (reference sequence). The V and J ends lost 5 bases and 9 bases respectively, with 13 bases between them. The CDR3 sequence is 12 residues long. CDR3 sequence reads: CASSAYGVAQYF. The CDR3 DNA is TGTGCCAGCAGCGCATACGGGGTGGCCCAGTACTTC.

In its sample, this clonotype was seen many times. This chain uses TRBV9 with TRBJ1-2; a possible D gene is TRBD1 (6 bases). Trimming took 3 bases from V and 6 from J, leaving 15 bases between them. The CDR3 sequence is 14 residues long. The germline V gene encodes CDR1 SGDLS and CDR2 YYNGEE. CDR3 in amino acids: CASSEGPGVHGYTF. The CDR3 coding sequence is TGTGCCAGCAGCGAAGGCCCAGGGGTGCATGGCTACACCTTC.

J is TRBJ1-3 and V is TRBV29-1; 7 bases fit TRBD1. Trimming took 6 bases from V and 2 from J; bases not matched to a gene: 10. The CDR3 totals 15 residues. Germline lookup yields CDR1 SQVTM and CDR2 ANQGSEA. CDR3 sequence: CSVRQGVKAGNTIYF. CDR3 bases: TGCAGCGTCCGTCAGGGGGTAAAAGCTGGAAACACCATATATTTT.

This clonotype was recorded a few times. This chain joins TRBV7-9 and TRBJ2-7; D might be TRBD1 or TRBD2, each matching 5 bases. The ends were cut back, 5 bases at V and 5 bases at J, with 16 bases in the middle. The CDR3 totals 14 residues. Germline values: CDR1 SEHNR, CDR2 FQNEAQ (reference sequence). CDR3 sequence: CASSQAGDQDEQYF. In DNA form, the CDR3 reads TGTGCCAGCAGCCAAGCCGGGGACCAGGACGAGCAGTACTTC.

This clonotype came up many times. The rearrangement links TRBV19 to TRBJ1-2; the D gene is possibly TRBD1 (5 bases). The germline CDR1 and CDR2 sequences are LNHDA and SQIVND (reference sequence). V shed 7 bases and J shed 8 bases, with 20 bases lying between them. This CDR3 is built from 14 residues. The CDR3: CASNRQNQPDGYTF. The CDR3 DNA reads as TGTGCCAGTAACAGACAGAACCAGCCGGACGGCTACACCTTC.

This clonotype showed up many times. The chain links TRBV7-2 to TRBJ2-7; the D is unclear. Trimming shortened V by 6 bases and J by 4 bases, and 22 bases separated the two germline ends. The CDR3 is 16 amino acids. CDR1 and CDR2 from the germline V gene are SGHTA and FQGNSA. The CDR3 DNA reads as TGTGCCAGCAGAACGGGTGGCGCTAACCTTGGGTACGAGCAGTACTTC. It specifies CASRTGGANLGYEQYF.

There are many counts of this clonotype. This chain connects TRBV10-2 to TRBJ2-5; TRBD2 matches 8 bases. V was pared by 5 bases and J by 5 bases, with 10 bases of the junction left unmatched. Per germline, CDR1 WSHSY and CDR2 SAAADI. The CDR3 totals 15 residues. CDR3: CASSPRSGSWETQYF. The CDR3 DNA reads TGCGCCAGCAGTCCAAGGAGCGGGAGTTGGGAGACCCAGTACTTC.

V usage is TRBV7-2 and J usage is TRBJ2-5; D perhaps matches TRBD2 (5 bases). The V gene's germline CDR1 is SGHTA and CDR2 FQGNSA. This CDR3 has 13 amino acids. Trimming shortened V by 4 bases and J by 7 bases, and 13 bases separated the two germline ends. CDR3 sequence reads: CASSSSGSGTQYF. CDR3 in DNA: TGTGCCAGCAGCTCCTCGGGGTCCGGGACCCAGTACTTC.

V is TRBV7-9 and J is TRBJ1-1; 8 bases align to TRBD1. V shed 5 bases, J shed 3 bases, and the junction held 5 bases outside the gene matches. Per germline, CDR1 SEHNR and CDR2 FQNEAQ (reference sequence). The CDR3 extends over 14 amino acids. CDR3 protein: CASSARDRYTEAFF. CDR3 coding DNA: TGTGCCAGCAGCGCGCGGGACAGGTACACTGAAGCTTTCTTT.

This clonotype was counted a few times. This may arise from a read error, as a much more abundant clone is one base away. The CDR3 reads CASGATGNPGNTIYF. The DNA of the CDR3 is TGTGCCAGCGGGGCTACAGGAAACCCTGGAAACACCATATATTTT. The chain carries TRBV7-2 and TRBJ1-3, with D possibly matching TRBD1 (5 bases). The CDR3 consists of 15 residues. CDR1 is SGHTA, CDR2 FQGNSA, per germline. The germline V and J ends were trimmed by 8 bases and 2 bases, with 16 bases remaining between them.

As regards this clonotype: A read error is possible here, since a much larger clone lies one base away. The chain has TRBV6-6 and TRBJ2-5; possibly TRBD2 for D (5 bases). This CDR3 is 14 amino acids long. Germline loops: CDR1 MNHNY, CDR2 SVGAGI (reference sequence). CDR3 region: CASSDLAVVEIQYF. The CDR3, as DNA: TGTGCCAGCAGTGATCTAGCTGTGGTTGAGATCCAGTACTTC.

There are many counts of this clonotype. The rearrangement uses TRBV7-9 and TRBJ1-2; D possibly corresponds to TRBD1 (6 bases). This CDR3 has 14 residues. Germline values: CDR1 SEHNR, CDR2 FQNEAQ (reference sequence). V lost 10 bases and J lost 4, with 19 bases in between. The CDR3 is CATSEGGPFYGYTF. The CDR3 nucleotides read TGTGCCACCTCCGAGGGGGGGCCTTTCTATGGCTACACCTTC.

This clonotype was observed a few times. This chain joins TRBV12-3 or TRBV12-4 and TRBJ1-5; tentatively, D is TRBD1 (6 bases). This CDR3 has 12 residues. Deletions cut 9 bases from V and 11 bases from J, with 17 bases between. The CDR3 DNA reads as TGTGCCAGAGAGGGGGACCAAGAGACCCAGCATTTT. Translating it yields CAREGDQETQHF.